This T cell receptor (beta chain) was obtained from a study of CD8 T cells in ankylosing spondylitis. The V and J ends lost 2 bases and 4 bases, in that order; junction bases with no gene match: 2. Germline CDR1 and CDR2: MNHEY and SVGAGI. CDR3 length: 13 amino acids. General observations from the study: In ankylosing spondylitis blood, a motif of roughly 8 highly homologous TCR beta variants appeared characteristic.

In regard to this clonotype: Its target is unknown.

TCRdb reanalysed the 5' RACE reads using MiXCR and keeps one entry per CDR3 protein. Of some 800,000 distinct CDR3 sequences in the sample, about 12% were seen once. The chain joins TRBV6-5 to TRBJ2-7; TRBD2 matches at 7 bases. The receptor was derived from a male donor with ankylosing spondylitis. What was sequenced was blood, either unsorted or a sorted T cell fraction (not recorded which). The DNA for the CDR3 is TGTGCCAGCAGTTACATCGGGGGGTACGAGCAGTACTTC. Protein: CASSYIGGYEQYF.